These T cell receptor beta chains were read from a single sample in a study of cytotoxic CD8 clonotypes in ibrutinib-treated CLL. Here immunoSEQ multiplex PCR was the method, and the copy in TCRdb shows in-frame clones only, minus some. The sample carries approximately 91,000 clones, 70% to 80% recorded once. The sample in question was PBMCs, obtained after 12 months of ibrutinib treatment. The source of these receptors is a human donor with chronic lymphocytic leukemia. CDR3s leave out the opening cysteine and the closing phenylalanine or tryptophan.

v_call: TRBV6-6
j_call: TRBJ1-5
cdr3_aa: ASSYSRGVNGEPQH

v_call: TRBV28
j_call: TRBJ1-4
cdr3_aa: ASSLSGEKLF

v_call: TRBV9
j_call: TRBJ2-5
cdr3_aa: ASSVGTAVGQETQY

v_call: TRBV4-2
j_call: TRBJ2-7
cdr3_aa: ASSPQGSRTTSYEQY

v_call: TRBV10-3
j_call: TRBJ2-3
cdr3_aa: AISESRGGGSTDTQY

v_call: TRBV25-1
j_call: TRBJ2-5
cdr3_aa: ASSEWPRGGETQY

v_call: TRBV6-4
j_call: TRBJ1-1
cdr3_aa: ASSDSAWGGTEAF

v_call: TRBV7-9
j_call: TRBJ2-1
cdr3_aa: ASSGDNEQF

v_call: TRBV27
j_call: TRBJ2-7
cdr3_aa: ATRFGTHSYEQY

v_call: TRBV5-6
j_call: TRBJ2-2
cdr3_aa: ASSSRRWNTGELF

v_call: TRBV27
j_call: TRBJ1-1
cdr3_aa: ASRGMNTEAF

v_call: TRBV28
j_call: TRBJ2-1
cdr3_aa: ASSLGVGEQF

v_call: TRBV5-8
j_call: TRBJ2-5
cdr3_aa: ASTDTGWETQY

v_call: TRBV28
j_call: TRBJ2-2
cdr3_aa: ASSLADTGELF

v_call: TRBV5-1
j_call: TRBJ1-1
cdr3_aa: ASSLLGNTEAF

v_call: TRBV7-2
j_call: TRBJ2-3
cdr3_aa: ASSLTGLAWRDTQY

v_call: TRBV7-9
j_call: TRBJ2-1
cdr3_aa: ASTILAGSNEQF

v_call: TRBV10-3
j_call: TRBJ1-2
cdr3_aa: AISESMGTGVNYGYT

v_call: TRBV6-6
j_call: TRBJ2-1
cdr3_aa: ASSQTGSSYNEQF

v_call: TRBV5-1
j_call: TRBJ2-1
cdr3_aa: ASSSSGGSYNEQF

v_call: TRBV6-6
j_call: TRBJ2-7
cdr3_aa: ASSRNYEQY

v_call: TRBV7-8
j_call: TRBJ1-1
cdr3_aa: ASSLARQGPRAF

v_call: TRBV9
j_call: TRBJ2-7
cdr3_aa: ASSVGGSYEQY

v_call: TRBV10-3
j_call: TRBJ1-1
cdr3_aa: AISESEVREAF

v_call: TRBV19
j_call: TRBJ1-1
cdr3_aa: ASSRGANTEAF

v_call: TRBV7-8
j_call: TRBJ1-5
cdr3_aa: ASSLEWGRGGPQH

v_call: TRBV19
j_call: TRBJ2-1
cdr3_aa: ASSIGGQSYNEQF

v_call: TRBV13
j_call: TRBJ1-4
cdr3_aa: ASSSYFNEKLF

v_call: TRBV5-1
j_call: TRBJ2-7
cdr3_aa: ASSLFAGEGYEQY

v_call: TRBV6-5
j_call: TRBJ2-2
cdr3_aa: ASSYSWRRELF

v_call: TRBV6-5
j_call: TRBJ2-7
cdr3_aa: ASSPVGTGTYEQY

v_call: TRBV7-3
j_call: TRBJ2-5
cdr3_aa: ASSLTGTSGRPQY

v_call: TRBV30
j_call: TRBJ1-6
cdr3_aa: AWTRSLPDSPLH

v_call: TRBV7-6
j_call: TRBJ2-3
cdr3_aa: ASSPGRRDTQY

v_call: TRBV9
j_call: TRBJ1-1
cdr3_aa: ASSVDSGPREAF

v_call: TRBV18
j_call: TRBJ2-6
cdr3_aa: ASSAKGRSGANVLT

v_call: TRBV4-3
j_call: TRBJ2-1
cdr3_aa: ASSPPGLGPWEQF

v_call: TRBV28
j_call: TRBJ1-6
cdr3_aa: ASRTTSGTYNSPLH

v_call: TRBV5-1
j_call: TRBJ2-2
cdr3_aa: ASSSRLTGELF

v_call: TRBV4-1
j_call: TRBJ2-3
cdr3_aa: ASSQLGLSTDTQY

v_call: TRBV7-6
j_call: TRBJ2-3
cdr3_aa: ASSDPEAATDTQY

v_call: TRBV5-3
j_call: TRBJ1-5
cdr3_aa: ARSLWHNRSNQPQH

v_call: TRBV27
j_call: TRBJ1-3
cdr3_aa: ASSWDSGNTIY

v_call: TRBV2
j_call: TRBJ2-7
cdr3_aa: ASMAAPREEQY

v_call: TRBV6-1
j_call: TRBJ2-7
cdr3_aa: ASSEGTGRSYEQY

v_call: TRBV27
j_call: TRBJ2-5
cdr3_aa: ASSPTRNRGHQETQY

v_call: TRBV15
j_call: TRBJ2-7
cdr3_aa: ATSPPGPNYEQY

v_call: TRBV4-3
j_call: TRBJ2-3
cdr3_aa: ASSRVGGGDTQY

v_call: TRBV10-3
j_call: TRBJ2-3
cdr3_aa: AISYTSGSLGGRTDTQY

v_call: TRBV30
j_call: TRBJ2-2
cdr3_aa: AWSVGNTGELF

v_call: TRBV19
j_call: TRBJ2-3
cdr3_aa: ASSDLGGVDTQY

v_call: TRBV7-2
j_call: TRBJ2-2
cdr3_aa: ASSPPSASGRGRTGELF

v_call: TRBV5-1
j_call: TRBJ1-1
cdr3_aa: ASSLTVGTEAF

v_call: TRBV19
j_call: TRBJ1-6
cdr3_aa: ASSPAVVGGAPLH

v_call: TRBV2
j_call: TRBJ1-2
cdr3_aa: ASSEVGPGAMTYGYT